The T cell receptor beta chain under discussion was sequenced for a study of CD8 T cells in ankylosing spondylitis. Germline lookup yields CDR1 GTSNPN and CDR2 SVGIG (reference sequence). CDR3 length: 11 amino acids. The germline V and J ends were trimmed by 2 bases and 6 bases, with 4 bases remaining between them. Quantitative 5'-RACE with molecular barcodes produced the TCR beta libraries. TCRdb passed the 5' RACE reads through MiXCR, listing each CDR3 protein once. The sample has about 220,000 distinct CDR3 sequences; just under 7.5% are singletons. This clonotype was detected many times. Its antigen is as yet unknown. Overall study results and limits: Certain motif variants had earlier appeared in reactive arthritis synovial fluid and blood. As reported, disease-linked clones showed significant enrichment in matched ankylosing spondylitis synovial fluid. Seven to nine highly homologous variants formed a TCR beta motif that appeared characteristic of ankylosing spondylitis blood. Researchers report that disease-linked clones proved CD8+ and relatively rare in peripheral blood.

The sequenced sample was blood, either unsorted or a sorted T cell fraction (not recorded which). This sequence joins TRBV30 and TRBJ2-2, with D unresolved. This TCR derives from a male donor with ankylosing spondylitis. The CDR3, as DNA: TGTGCCTGGAGTTTTCCCGGGGAGCTGTTTTTT. Its translation: CAWSFPGELFF.